This T cell receptor beta chain was captured in a study of T cell responses to AZD1222 COVID-19 vaccine. Sequenced by immunoSEQ multiplex PCR; TCRdb stores in-frame clones only, minus some. The repertoire includes 120,000 to 150,000 clones, approximately 86% of them detected once, and approximately 3.5% sits in the top ten. Germline CDR1 is SQVTM and CDR2 is ANQGSEA. The CDR3 length is 17 residues. The V end lost 0 bases, the J end lost 0 bases, and 17 bases lay between the germline ends. The clonotype originates from an adult in good health. Sequences were derived from peripheral blood, sampled on day 0 of AZD1222 vaccination. J is TRBJ1-1 and V is TRBV29-1; D remains ambiguous. CDR3 coding DNA: TGCAGCGTTGAAGATCAGCCAGGCAGGTTCATGAACACTGAAGCTTTCTTT. It encodes CSVEDQPGRFMNTEAFF.